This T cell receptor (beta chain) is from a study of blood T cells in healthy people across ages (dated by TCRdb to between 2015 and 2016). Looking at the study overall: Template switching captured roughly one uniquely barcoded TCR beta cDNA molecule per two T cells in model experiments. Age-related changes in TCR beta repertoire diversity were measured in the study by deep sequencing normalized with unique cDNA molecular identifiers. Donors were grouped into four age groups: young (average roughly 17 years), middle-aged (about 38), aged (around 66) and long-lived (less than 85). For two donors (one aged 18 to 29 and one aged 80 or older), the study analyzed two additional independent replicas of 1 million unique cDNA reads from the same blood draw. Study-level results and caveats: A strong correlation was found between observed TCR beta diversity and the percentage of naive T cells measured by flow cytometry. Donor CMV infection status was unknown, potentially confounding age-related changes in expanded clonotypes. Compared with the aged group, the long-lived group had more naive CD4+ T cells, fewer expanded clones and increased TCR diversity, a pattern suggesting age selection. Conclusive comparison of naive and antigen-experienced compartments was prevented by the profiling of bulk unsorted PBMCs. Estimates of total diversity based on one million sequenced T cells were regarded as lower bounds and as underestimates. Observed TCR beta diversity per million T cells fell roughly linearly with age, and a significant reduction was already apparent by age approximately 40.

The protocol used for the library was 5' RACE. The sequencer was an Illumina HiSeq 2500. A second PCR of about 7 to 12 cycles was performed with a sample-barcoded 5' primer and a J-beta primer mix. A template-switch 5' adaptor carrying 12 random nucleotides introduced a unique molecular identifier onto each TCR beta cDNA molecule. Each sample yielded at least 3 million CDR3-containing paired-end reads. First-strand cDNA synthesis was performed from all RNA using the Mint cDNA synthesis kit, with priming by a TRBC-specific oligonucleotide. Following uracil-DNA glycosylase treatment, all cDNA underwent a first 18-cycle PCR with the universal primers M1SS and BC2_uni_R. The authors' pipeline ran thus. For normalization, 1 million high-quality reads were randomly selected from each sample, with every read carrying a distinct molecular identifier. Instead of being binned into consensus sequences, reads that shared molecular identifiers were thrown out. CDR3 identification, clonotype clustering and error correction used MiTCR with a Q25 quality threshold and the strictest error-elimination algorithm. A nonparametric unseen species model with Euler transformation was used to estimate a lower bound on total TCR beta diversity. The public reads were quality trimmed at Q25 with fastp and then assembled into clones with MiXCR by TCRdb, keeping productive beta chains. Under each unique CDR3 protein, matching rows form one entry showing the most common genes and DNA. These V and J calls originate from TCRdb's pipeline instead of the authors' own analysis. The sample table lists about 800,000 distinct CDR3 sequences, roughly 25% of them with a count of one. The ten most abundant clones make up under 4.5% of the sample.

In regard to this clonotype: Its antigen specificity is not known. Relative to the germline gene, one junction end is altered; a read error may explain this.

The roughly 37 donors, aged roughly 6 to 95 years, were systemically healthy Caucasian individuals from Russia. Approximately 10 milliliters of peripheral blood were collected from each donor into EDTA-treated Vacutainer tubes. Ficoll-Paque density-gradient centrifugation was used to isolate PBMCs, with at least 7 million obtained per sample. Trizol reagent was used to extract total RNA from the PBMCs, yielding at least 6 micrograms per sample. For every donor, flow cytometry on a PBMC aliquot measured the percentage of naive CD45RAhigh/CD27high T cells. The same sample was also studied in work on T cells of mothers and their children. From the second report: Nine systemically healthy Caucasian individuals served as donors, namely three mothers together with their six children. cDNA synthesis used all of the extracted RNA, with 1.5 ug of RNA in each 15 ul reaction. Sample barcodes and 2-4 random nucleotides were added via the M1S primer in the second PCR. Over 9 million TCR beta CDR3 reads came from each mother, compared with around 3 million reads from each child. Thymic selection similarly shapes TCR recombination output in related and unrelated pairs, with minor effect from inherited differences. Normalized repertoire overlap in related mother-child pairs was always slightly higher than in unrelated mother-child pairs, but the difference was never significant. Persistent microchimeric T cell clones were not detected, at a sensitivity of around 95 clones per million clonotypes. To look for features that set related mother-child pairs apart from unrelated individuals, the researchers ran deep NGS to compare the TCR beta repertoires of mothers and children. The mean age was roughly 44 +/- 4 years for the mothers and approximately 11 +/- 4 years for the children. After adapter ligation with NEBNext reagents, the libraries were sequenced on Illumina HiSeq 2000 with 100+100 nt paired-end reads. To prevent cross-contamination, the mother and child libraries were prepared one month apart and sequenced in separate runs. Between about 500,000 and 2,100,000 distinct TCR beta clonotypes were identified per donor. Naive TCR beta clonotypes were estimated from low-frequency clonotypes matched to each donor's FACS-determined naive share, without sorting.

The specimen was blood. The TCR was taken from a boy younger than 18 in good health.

The DNA sequence follows: TGTGCCATCAGTAGGACCGAACTCGGTCCCAATGAGCTGTTCTTC. This codes for CAISRTELGPNELFF. This chain joins TRBV10-3 to TRBJ2-1, with the D segment identity uncertain. CDR1 is given as ENHRY and CDR2 as SYGVKD, both from the germline V gene. Reading from cysteine to phenylalanine, the CDR3 counts 15 amino acids. Only the CDR3 DNA stays, 45 bases, in frame from base 1.